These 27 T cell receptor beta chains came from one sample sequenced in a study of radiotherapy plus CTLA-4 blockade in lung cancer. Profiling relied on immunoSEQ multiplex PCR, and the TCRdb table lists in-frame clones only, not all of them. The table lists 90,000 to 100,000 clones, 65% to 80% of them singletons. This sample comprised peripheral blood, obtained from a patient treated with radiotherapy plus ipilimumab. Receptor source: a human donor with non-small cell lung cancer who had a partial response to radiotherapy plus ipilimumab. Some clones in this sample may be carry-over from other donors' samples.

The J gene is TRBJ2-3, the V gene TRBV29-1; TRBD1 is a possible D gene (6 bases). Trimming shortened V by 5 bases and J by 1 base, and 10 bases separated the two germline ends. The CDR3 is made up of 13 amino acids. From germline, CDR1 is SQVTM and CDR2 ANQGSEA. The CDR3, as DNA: TGCAGCGTTACAGACAGGCGCACAGATACGCAGTATTTT. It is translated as CSVTDRRTDTQYF.

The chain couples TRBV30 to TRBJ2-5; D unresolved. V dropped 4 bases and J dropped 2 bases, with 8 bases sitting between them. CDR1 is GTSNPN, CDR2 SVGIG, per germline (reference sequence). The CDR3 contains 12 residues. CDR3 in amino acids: CAWTPLQETQYF. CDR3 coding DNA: TGTGCCTGGACGCCCCTACAAGAGACCCAGTACTTC.

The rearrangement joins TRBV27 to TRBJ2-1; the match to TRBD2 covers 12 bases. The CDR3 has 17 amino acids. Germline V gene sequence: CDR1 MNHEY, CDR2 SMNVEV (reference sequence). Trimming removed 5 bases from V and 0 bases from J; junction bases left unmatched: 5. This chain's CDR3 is CASSRGLAGISYNEQFF. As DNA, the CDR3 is TGTGCCAGCAGTCGAGGACTAGCGGGAATCTCCTACAATGAGCAGTTCTTC.

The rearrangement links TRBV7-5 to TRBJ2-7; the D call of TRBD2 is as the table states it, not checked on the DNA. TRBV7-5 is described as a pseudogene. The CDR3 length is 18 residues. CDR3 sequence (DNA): TGTGCCAGAAGCTCGATGGAACCAACTAGTTTCGTTACCTACGAGCAGTACTTC. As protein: CARSSMEPTSFVTYEQYF.

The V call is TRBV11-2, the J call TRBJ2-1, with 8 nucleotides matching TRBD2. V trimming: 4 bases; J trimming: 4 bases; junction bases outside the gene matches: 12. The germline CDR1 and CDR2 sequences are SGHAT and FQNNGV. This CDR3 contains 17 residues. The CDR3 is CASSSGRGSGVYNEQFF. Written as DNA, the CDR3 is TGTGCCAGCAGCTCGGGCCGGGGTAGCGGGGTTTACAATGAGCAGTTCTTC.

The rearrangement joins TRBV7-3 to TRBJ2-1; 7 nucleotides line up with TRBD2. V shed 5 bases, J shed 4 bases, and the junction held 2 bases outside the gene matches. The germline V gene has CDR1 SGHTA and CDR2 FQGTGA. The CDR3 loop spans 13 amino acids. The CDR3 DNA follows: TGTGCCAGCAGCCAGGGACTATACAATGAGCAGTTCTTC. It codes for CASSQGLYNEQFF.

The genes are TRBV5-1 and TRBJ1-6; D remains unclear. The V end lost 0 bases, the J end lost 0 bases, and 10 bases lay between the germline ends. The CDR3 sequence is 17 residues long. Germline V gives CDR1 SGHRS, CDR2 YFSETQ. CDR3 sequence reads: CASSLETPSSYNSPLHF. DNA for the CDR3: TGCGCCAGCAGCTTGGAGACACCAAGCTCCTATAATTCACCCCTCCACTTT.

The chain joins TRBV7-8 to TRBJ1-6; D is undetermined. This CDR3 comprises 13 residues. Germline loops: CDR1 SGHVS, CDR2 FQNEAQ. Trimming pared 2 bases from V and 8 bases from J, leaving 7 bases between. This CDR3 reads CASSLTQDSPLHF. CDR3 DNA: TGTGCCAGCAGCTTAACACAAGATTCACCCCTCCACTTT.

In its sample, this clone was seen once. CDR3 sequence: CASSDQGLANEKLFF. CDR3 nucleotide sequence: TGTGCCAGCAGTGACCAGGGACTGGCGAATGAAAAACTGTTTTTT. This chain links TRBV6-1 with TRBJ1-4; TRBD1 might be the D (5 bases). This CDR3 spans 15 amino acids. Germline assignment: CDR1 MNHNS and CDR2 SASEGT. The V gene lost 3 bases and the J gene lost 5 bases, with 13 bases spanning the gap.

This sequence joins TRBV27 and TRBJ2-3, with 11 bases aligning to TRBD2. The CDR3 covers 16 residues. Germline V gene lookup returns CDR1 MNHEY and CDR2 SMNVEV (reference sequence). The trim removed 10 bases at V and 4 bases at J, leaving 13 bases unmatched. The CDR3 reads CATSDFSGGAADTQYF. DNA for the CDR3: TGTGCCACCTCAGATTTTAGCGGGGGGGCCGCAGATACGCAGTATTTT.

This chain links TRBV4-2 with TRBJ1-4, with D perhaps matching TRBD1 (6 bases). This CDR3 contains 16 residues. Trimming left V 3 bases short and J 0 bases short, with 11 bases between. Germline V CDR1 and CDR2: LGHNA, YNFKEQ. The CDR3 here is CASSHNRQATNEKLFF. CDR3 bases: TGTGCCAGCAGCCATAACAGACAGGCAACTAATGAAAAACTGTTTTTT.

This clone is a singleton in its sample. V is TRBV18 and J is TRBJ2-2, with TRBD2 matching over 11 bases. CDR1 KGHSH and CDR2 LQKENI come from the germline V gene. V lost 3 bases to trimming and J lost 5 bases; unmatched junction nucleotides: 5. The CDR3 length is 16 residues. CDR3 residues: CASSPTLAGATGELFF. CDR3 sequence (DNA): TGTGCCAGCTCACCGACACTAGCGGGAGCGACCGGGGAGCTGTTTTTT. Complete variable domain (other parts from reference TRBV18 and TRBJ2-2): NAGVMQNPRHLVRRRGQEARLRCSPMKGHSHVYWYRQLPEEGLKFMVYLQKENIIDESGMPKERFSAEFPKEGPSILRIQQVVRGDSAAYFCASSPTLAGATGELFFGEGSRLTVL.

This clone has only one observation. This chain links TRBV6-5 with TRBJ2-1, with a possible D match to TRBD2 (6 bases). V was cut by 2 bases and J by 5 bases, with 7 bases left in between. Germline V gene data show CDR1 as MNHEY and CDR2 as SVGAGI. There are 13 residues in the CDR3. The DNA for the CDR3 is TGTGCCAGCAGTTACGGGGGGAACAATGAGCAGTTCTTC. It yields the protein CASSYGGNNEQFF.

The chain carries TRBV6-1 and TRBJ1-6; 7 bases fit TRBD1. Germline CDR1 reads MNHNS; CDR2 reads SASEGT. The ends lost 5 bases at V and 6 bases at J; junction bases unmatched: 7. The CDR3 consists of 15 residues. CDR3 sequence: CASSLQGLGNSPLHF. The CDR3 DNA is TGTGCCAGCAGTCTACAGGGGTTGGGTAATTCACCCCTCCACTTT.

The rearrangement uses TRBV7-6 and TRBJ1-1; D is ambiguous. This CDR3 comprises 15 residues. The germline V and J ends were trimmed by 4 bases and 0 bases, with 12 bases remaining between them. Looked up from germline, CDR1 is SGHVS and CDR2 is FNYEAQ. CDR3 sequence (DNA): TGTGCCAGCAGCTCAAACGGGAACTTGAACACTGAAGCTTTCTTT. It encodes CASSSNGNLNTEAFF.

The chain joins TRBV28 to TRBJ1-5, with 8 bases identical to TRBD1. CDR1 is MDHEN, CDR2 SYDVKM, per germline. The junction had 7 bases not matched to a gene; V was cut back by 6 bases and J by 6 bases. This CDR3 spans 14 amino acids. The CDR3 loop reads CASSQQGGGQPQHF. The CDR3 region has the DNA TGTGCCAGCAGCCAACAGGGGGGTGGTCAGCCCCAGCATTTT. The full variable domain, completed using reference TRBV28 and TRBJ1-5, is DVKVTQSSRYLVKRTGEKVFLECVQDMDHENMFWYRQDPGLGLRLIYFSYDVKMKEKGDIPEGYSVSREKKERFSLILESASTNQTSMYLCASSQQGGGQPQHFGDGTRLSIL.

The CDR3: CASSLAGQGLRETQYF. CDR3 coding DNA: TGTGCCAGCAGCTTGGCCGGACAGGGGTTAAGAGAGACCCAGTACTTC. The gene calls are TRBV5-6 and TRBJ2-5; 9 bases match TRBD1. The length of the CDR3 is 16 residues. Germline V gene data show CDR1 as SGHDT and CDR2 as YYEEEE. J gave up 4 bases and V 0 bases, and 7 bases lay outside the gene matches.

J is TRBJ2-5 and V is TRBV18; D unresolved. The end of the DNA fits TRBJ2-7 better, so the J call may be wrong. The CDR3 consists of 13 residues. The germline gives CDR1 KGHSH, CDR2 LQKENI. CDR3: CASSLADGYEQYF. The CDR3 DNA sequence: TGTGCCAGCTCACTTGCCGACGGGTACGAGCAGTACTTC.

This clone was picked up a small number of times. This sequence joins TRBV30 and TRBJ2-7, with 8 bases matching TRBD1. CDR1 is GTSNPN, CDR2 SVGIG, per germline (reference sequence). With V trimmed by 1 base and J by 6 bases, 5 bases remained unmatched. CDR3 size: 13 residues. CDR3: CAWSGTGFGEQYF. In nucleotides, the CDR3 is TGTGCCTGGAGTGGGACAGGGTTTGGCGAGCAGTACTTC. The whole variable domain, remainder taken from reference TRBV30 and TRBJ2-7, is SQTIHQWPATLVQPVGSPLSLECTVEGTSNPNLYWYRQAAGRGLQLLFYSVGIGQISSEVPQNLSASRPQDRQFILSSKKLLLSDSGFYLCAWSGTGFGEQYFGPGTRLTVT.

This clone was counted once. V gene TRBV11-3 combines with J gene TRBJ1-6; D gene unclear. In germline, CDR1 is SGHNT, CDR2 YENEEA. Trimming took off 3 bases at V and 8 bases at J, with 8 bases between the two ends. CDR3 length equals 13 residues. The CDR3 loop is CASSLVTDSPLHF. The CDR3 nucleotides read TGTGCCAGCAGCTTGGTAACAGATTCACCCCTCCACTTT. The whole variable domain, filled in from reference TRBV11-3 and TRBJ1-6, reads EAGVVQSPRYKIIEKKQPVAFWCNPISGHNTLYWYLQNLGQGPELLIRYENEEAVDDSQLPKDRFSAERLKGVDSTLKIQPAELGDSAVYLCASSLVTDSPLHFGNGTRLTVT.

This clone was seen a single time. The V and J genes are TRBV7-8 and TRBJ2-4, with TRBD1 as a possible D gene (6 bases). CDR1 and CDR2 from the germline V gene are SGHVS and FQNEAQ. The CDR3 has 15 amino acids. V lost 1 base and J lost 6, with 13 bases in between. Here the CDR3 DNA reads TGTGCCAGCAGCTTAGTTTGGGGGCGCAGAAACATTCAGTACTTC. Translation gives CASSLVWGRRNIQYF.

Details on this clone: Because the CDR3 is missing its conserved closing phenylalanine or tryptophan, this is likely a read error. CDR3: CASSFRDSVGGYTL. As DNA, the CDR3 is TGTGCCAGCAGCTTTCGGGACAGCGTCGGCGGCTACACCCTC. This chain connects TRBV5-8 to TRBJ1-2; 7 positions agree with TRBD1. CDR3 length equals 14 residues. Germline V gene sequence: CDR1 SGHTS, CDR2 YDEGEE. J was trimmed by 8 bases and V by 2 bases; bases with no gene match: 9.

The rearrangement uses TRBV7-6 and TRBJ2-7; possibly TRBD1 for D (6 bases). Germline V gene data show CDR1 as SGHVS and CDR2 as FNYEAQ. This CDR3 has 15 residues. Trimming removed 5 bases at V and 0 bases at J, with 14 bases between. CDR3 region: CASSPQGFGSYEQYF. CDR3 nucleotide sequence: TGTGCCAGCAGCCCACAGGGTTTTGGCTCCTACGAGCAGTACTTC.

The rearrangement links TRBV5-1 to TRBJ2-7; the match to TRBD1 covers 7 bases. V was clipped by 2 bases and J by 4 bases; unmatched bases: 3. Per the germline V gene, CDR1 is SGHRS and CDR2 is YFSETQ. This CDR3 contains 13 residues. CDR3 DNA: TGCGCCAGCAGCTTCGGACAGGAGTACGAGCAGTACTTC. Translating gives CASSFGQEYEQYF.

The DNA for the CDR3 is TGTGCCAGCAGCATTGGACTAGCGGGATACAATGAGCAGTTCTTC. This encodes CASSIGLAGYNEQFF. The chain is built from TRBV7-6 and TRBJ2-1; TRBD2 agrees at 12 bases. Germline loops: CDR1 SGHVS, CDR2 FNYEAQ. There are 15 residues in the CDR3. The V segment lost 5 bases and the J segment 4 bases; nucleotides outside the gene matches: 3. The entire variable domain, with the rest obtained from reference TRBV7-6 and TRBJ2-1, is as follows: GAGVSQSPRYKVTKRGQDVALRCDPISGHVSLYWYRQALGQGPEFLTYFNYEAQQDKSGLPNDRFSAERPEGSISTLTIQRTEQRDSAMYRCASSIGLAGYNEQFFGPGTRLTVL.

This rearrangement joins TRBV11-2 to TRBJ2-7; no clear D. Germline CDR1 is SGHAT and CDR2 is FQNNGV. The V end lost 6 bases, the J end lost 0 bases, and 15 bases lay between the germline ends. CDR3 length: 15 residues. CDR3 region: CASRHRGAGSYEQYF. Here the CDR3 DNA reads TGTGCCAGCAGACATCGCGGAGCCGGCTCCTACGAGCAGTACTTC.

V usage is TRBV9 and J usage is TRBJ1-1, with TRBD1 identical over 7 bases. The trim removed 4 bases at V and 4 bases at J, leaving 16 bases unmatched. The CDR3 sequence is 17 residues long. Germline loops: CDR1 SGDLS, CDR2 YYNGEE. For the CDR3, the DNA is TGTGCCAGCAGCCCCAACCGACAGGGAAGGTCCGGCACTGAAGCTTTCTTT. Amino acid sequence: CASSPNRQGRSGTEAFF.